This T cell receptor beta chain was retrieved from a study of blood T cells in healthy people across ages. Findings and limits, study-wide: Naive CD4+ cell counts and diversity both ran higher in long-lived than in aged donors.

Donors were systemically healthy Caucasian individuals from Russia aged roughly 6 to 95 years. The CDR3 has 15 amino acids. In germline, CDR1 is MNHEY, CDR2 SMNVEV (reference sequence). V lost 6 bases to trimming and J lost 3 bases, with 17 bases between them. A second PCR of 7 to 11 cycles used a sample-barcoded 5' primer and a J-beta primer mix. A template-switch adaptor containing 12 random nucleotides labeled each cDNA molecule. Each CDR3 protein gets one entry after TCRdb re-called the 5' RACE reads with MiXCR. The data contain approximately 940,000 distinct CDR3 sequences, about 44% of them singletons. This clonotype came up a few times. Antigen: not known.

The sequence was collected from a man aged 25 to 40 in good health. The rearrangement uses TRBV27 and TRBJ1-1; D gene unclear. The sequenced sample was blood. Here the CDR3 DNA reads TGTGCCAGCAGCCCGATTGACAAGGTTTACACTGAAGCTTTCTTT. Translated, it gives CASSPIDKVYTEAFF.